A selection of T cell receptor beta chains follows, all from one sample in a study of cytomegalovirus exposure and HLA in healthy donors. TCRdb's copy holds only in-frame clones and misses some; the assay was immunoSEQ multiplex PCR. The sample has around 110,000 clones, around three quarters seen once; the top ten hold about 4.5%. Sequencing used PBMCs. The receptors originated from a man aged 30 to 45 in good health and CMV-seropositive. Each CDR3 is given with its conserved first and last residue. A D gene is named only where the DNA matches it firmly. Rows give clone size only sometimes, using once, few, many, or a class for an expanded clone.

d_call	v_call	j_call	clone_size	cdr3_nt	cdr3_aa
TRBD2	TRBV9	TRBJ2-7	NA	TGTGCCAGCAGCGTAGACGGCGGGAGGAGCACGTACGAGCAGTACTTC	CASSVDGGRSTYEQYF
NA	TRBV2	TRBJ1-1	NA	TGTGCCAGCATGGGGGCTGTGGGCACTGAAGCTTTCTTT	CASMGAVGTEAFF
NA	TRBV2	TRBJ2-1	once	TGTGCCAGCAGTGTACAGGGCCCAAAATACAATGAGCAGTTCTTC	CASSVQGPKYNEQFF
NA	TRBV7-6	TRBJ1-3	NA	TGTGCCAGCAGCTTATCAGGTCTGAACACCATATATTTT	CASSLSGLNTIYF
TRBD2	TRBV4-2	TRBJ2-1	once	TGTGCCAGCAGCCAAGTGGGTGCGACTAGCGGGGGGGCCCATGAGCAGTTCTTC	CASSQVGATSGGAHEQFF
NA	TRBV11-2	TRBJ1-1	NA	TGTGCCAGCAGCTCTCGGCGGGCCACTGAAGCTTTCTTT	CASSSRRATEAFF
NA	TRBV19	TRBJ1-5	NA	TGTGCCAGTAGTATAGGGAGACAGGTACTAAATCAGCCCCAGCATTTT	CASSIGRQVLNQPQHF
NA	TRBV5-6	TRBJ2-1	NA	TGTGCCAGCAGCTTGAGGATACGGGAGTCCTACAATGAGCAGTTCTTC	CASSLRIRESYNEQFF
TRBD1	TRBV18	TRBJ1-3	few	TGTGCCAGCTCACCCGCGGGACAGGGGGCATATGGAAACACCATATATTTT	CASSPAGQGAYGNTIYF
NA	TRBV21-1	TRBJ2-4	NA	TGTGCCAGCAGCACGCAAGGGGGCAAAAACATTCAGTACTTC	CASSTQGGKNIQYF
TRBD2	TRBV7-9	TRBJ2-3	NA	TGTGCCAGCCCCTTGGGCAATCTAGCGGGAGTGGCGGATACGCAGTATTTT	CASPLGNLAGVADTQYF
NA	TRBV7-2	TRBJ1-6	NA	TGTGCCAGCAGCTCACAGGGTTCACCCCTCCACTTT	CASSSQGSPLHF
TRBD2	TRBV5-1	TRBJ2-1	NA	TGCGCCAGCAGCTCAACGGGACTAGCTCTCTACAATGAGCAGTTCTTC	CASSSTGLALYNEQFF
TRBD1	TRBV11-3	TRBJ2-7	NA	TGTGCCAGCAGCTTAGAGCGACTACTAGAACAGGGGGATTACGAGCAGTACTTC	CASSLERLLEQGDYEQYF
NA	TRBV11-3	TRBJ2-7	NA	TGTGCCAGCAGCTCCGGGGATTGGGGAGCCTACGAGCAGTACTTC	CASSSGDWGAYEQYF
TRBD1	TRBV28	TRBJ1-2	NA	TGTGCCAGCAGTTATGGGGCGGGACAGGGCAACTATGGCTACACCTTC	CASSYGAGQGNYGYTF
NA	TRBV14	TRBJ2-3	NA	TGTGCCAGCAGCCAAAGTGTCCCGGGAGATACGCAGTATTTT	CASSQSVPGDTQYF
NA	TRBV11-3	TRBJ2-5	NA	TGTGCCAGCAGTCCTACAGGGACGGAGACCCAGTACTTC	CASSPTGTETQYF
TRBD1	TRBV2	TRBJ1-1	few	TGTGCCAGTAGCAGGGGGCGATTGAACACTGAAGCTTTCTTT	CASSRGRLNTEAFF
NA	TRBV7-7	TRBJ2-2	NA	TGTGCTAGCAGCCTGGACAGGAACACCGGGGAGCTGTTTTTT	CASSLDRNTGELFF
TRBD2	TRBV30	TRBJ2-5	NA	TGTGCCTGGAGTTTAGCGGGAGTGGGAGAGACCCAGTACTTC	CAWSLAGVGETQYF
TRBD1	TRBV11-3	TRBJ2-4	NA	TGTGCCAGCAGCACGACTCGGGACAGCGATCAAAACATTCAGTACTTC	CASSTTRDSDQNIQYF